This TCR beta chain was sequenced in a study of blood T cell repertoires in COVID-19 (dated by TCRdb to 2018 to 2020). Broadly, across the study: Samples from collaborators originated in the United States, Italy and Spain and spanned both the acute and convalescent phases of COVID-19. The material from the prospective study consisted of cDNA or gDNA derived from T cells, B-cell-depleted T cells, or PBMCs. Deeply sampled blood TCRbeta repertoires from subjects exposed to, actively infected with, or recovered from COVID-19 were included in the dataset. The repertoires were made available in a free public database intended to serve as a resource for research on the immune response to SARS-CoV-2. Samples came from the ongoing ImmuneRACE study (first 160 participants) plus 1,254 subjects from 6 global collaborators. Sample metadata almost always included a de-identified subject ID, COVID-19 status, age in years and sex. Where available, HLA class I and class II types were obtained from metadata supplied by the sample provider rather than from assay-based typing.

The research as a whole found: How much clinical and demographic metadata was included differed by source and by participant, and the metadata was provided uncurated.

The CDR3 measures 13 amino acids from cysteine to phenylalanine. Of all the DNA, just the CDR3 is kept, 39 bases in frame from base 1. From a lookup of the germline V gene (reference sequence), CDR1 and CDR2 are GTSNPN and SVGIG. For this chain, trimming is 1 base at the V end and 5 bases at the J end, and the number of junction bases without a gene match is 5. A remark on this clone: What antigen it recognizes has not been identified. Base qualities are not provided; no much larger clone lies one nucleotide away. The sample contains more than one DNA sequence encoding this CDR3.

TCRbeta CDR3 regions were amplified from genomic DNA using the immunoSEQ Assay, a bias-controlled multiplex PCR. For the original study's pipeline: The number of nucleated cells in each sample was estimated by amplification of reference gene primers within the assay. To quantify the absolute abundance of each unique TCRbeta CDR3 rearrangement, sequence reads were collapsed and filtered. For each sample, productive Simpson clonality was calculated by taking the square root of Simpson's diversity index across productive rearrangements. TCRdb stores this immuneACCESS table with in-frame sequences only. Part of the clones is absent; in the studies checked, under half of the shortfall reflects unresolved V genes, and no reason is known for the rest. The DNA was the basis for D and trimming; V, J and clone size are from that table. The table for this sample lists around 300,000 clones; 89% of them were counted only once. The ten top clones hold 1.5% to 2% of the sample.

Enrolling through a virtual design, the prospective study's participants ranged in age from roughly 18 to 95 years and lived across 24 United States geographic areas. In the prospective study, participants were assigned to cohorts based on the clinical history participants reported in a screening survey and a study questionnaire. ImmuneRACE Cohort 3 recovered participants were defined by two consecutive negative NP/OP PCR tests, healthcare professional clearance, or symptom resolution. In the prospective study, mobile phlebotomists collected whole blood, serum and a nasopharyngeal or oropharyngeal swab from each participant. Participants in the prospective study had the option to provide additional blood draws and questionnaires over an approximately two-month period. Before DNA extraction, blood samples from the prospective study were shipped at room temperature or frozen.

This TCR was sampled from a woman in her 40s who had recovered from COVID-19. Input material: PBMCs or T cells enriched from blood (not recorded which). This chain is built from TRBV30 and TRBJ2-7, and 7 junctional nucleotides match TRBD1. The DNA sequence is TGTGCCTGGAGTGCGGGAACAGGGGACGAGCAGTACTTC. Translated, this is CAWSAGTGDEQYF.